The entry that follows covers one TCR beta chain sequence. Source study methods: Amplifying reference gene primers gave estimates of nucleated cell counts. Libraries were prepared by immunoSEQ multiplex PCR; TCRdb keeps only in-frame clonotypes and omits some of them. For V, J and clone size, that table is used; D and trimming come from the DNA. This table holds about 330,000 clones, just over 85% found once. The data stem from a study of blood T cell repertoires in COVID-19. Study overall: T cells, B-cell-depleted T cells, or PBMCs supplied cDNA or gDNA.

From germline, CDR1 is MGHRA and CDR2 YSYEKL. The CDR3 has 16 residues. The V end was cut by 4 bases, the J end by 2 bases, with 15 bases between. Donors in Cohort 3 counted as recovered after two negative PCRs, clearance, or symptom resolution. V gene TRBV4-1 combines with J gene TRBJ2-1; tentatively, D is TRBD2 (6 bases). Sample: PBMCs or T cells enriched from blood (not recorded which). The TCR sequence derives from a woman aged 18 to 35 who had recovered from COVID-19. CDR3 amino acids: CASSREDPPTYNEQFF. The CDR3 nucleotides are TGCGCCAGCAGCCGGGAGGACCCTCCGACCTACAATGAGCAGTTCTTC.